Each of the 27 T cell receptor beta chains below was sequenced from the same sample in a study of cytomegalovirus exposure and HLA in healthy donors (dated by TCRdb to 2016 to 2017). Library preparation used the immunoSEQ multiplex PCR assay. Entries here come from immuneACCESS through TCRdb and include only in-frame sequences with V and J called. Some clones fail to appear in such tables; in the studies checked, an unresolved V gene covers under half of the shortfall, and the cause of the remainder is unknown. The sample includes some 110,000 clones, with around 90% observed a single time. Roughly 2% of the sample is taken by the ten largest. The sequenced sample consisted of PBMCs. These receptors were obtained from a woman in her late teens or twenties in good health and CMV-seropositive.

This clone is medium-sized (0.01 to 0.1%) in the sample. The rearrangement uses TRBV6-4 and TRBJ2-3, with 7 bases identical to TRBD1. From germline, CDR1 is MRHNA and CDR2 SNTAGT. CDR3 length equals 14 residues. J gave up 4 bases and V 2 bases, and 3 bases lay outside the gene matches. The CDR3 reads CASSDRQGADTQYF. The CDR3 bases are TGTGCCAGCAGTGACCGGCAGGGGGCAGATACGCAGTATTTT.

The genes are TRBV21-1 and TRBJ2-7; the D call of TRBD2 is as the table states it, not checked on the DNA. TRBV21-1 is shown as a pseudogene. The CDR3 extends over 12 amino acids. CDR3 in amino acids: CASSKGGGEQYV. DNA for the CDR3: TGTGCCAGCAGCAAAGGGGGGGGCGAGCAGTACGTC.

This clone was picked up a small number of times. The chain recombines TRBV27 with TRBJ1-5; 7 positions agree with TRBD1. Unmatched junction bases numbered 3, after V lost 6 bases and J lost 4 bases. CDR1 is MNHEY and CDR2 is SMNVEV in the germline V gene (reference sequence). The CDR3 extends over 13 amino acids. The CDR3 bases are TGTGCCAGCAGCGGGACAGATAATCAGCCCCAGCATTTT. Its translation is CASSGTDNQPQHF.

This chain joins TRBV4-1 and TRBJ2-3; 11 bases fit TRBD2. Germline V gene lookup returns CDR1 MGHRA and CDR2 YSYEKL. The CDR3 is 16 amino acids. V lost 3 bases, J lost 0 bases, and 2 bases stayed unmatched. The CDR3 sequence: CASSQRTSGSTDTQYF. The CDR3 DNA is TGCGCCAGCAGCCAGAGGACTAGCGGGAGCACAGATACGCAGTATTTT.

The V gene is TRBV16, the J gene TRBJ1-3; D might be TRBD1 (5 bases). Germline CDR1 reads KGHSY; CDR2 reads FQNENV. This CDR3 region has 15 residues. The V and J ends lost 4 bases and 2 bases respectively, with 12 bases between them. The CDR3 spells CASSRQGAAGNTIYF. CDR3 bases: TGTGCCAGCAGCCGACAAGGGGCGGCTGGAAACACCATATATTTT. Combining the CDR3 with reference TRBV16 and TRBJ1-3 gives the whole variable domain GEEVAQTPKHLVRGEGQKAKLYCAPIKGHSYVFWYQQVLKNEFKFLISFQNENVFDETGMPKERFSAKCLPNSPCSLEIQATKLEDSAVYFCASSRQGAAGNTIYFGEGSWLTVV.

The chain links TRBV6-5 to TRBJ1-2; D is undetermined. Germline CDR1 MNHEY, CDR2 SVGAGI. V lost 6 bases to trimming and J lost 4 bases, with 12 bases between them. The CDR3 contains 13 residues. The CDR3 bases are TGTGCCAGCAGCCCCGGAGGGTCCTATGGCTACACCTTC. Translated: CASSPGGSYGYTF.

The chain joins TRBV7-2 to TRBJ2-5; 8 nucleotides line up with TRBD1. After removal of 5 bases from V and 4 bases from J, the junction contained 9 bases not matched to a gene. The CDR3 runs to 15 residues. CDR1 and CDR2 from the germline V gene are SGHTA and FQGNSA. CDR3 amino acids: CASSEQTGVGETQYF. The CDR3 coding sequence is TGTGCCAGCAGCGAACAGACAGGGGTCGGAGAGACCCAGTACTTC.

V is TRBV5-6 and J is TRBJ2-2; perhaps TRBD1 as D (5 bases). V was cut by 3 bases and J by 6 bases, with 12 bases left in between. CDR1 and CDR2 (germline): SGHDT, YYEEEE. The CDR3 sequence is 14 residues long. The CDR3 DNA reads as TGTGCCAGCAGCTACGGACGGACATCCGGGGAGCTGTTTTTT. Protein product: CASSYGRTSGELFF.

This chain links TRBV19 with TRBJ1-1; possible D gene TRBD1, 6 bases. The CDR3 covers 11 residues. From germline, CDR1 is LNHDA and CDR2 SQIVND (reference sequence). The V end was cut by 6 bases, the J end by 11 bases, with 13 bases between. The DNA for the CDR3 is TGTGCCAGTAGCCTGGGGGCAGGCGCTTTCTTT. This translates into CASSLGAGAFF. Full variable domain (remainder filled in from reference TRBV19 and TRBJ1-1): DGGITQSPKYLFRKEGQNVTLSCEQNLNHDAMYWYRQDPGQGLRLIYYSQIVNDFQKGDIAEGYSVSREKKESFPLTVTSAQKNPTAFYLCASSLGAGAFFGQGTRLTVV.

J is TRBJ1-6 and V is TRBV19; 11 bases agree with TRBD1. The trim removed 8 bases at V and 6 bases at J, leaving 3 bases unmatched. This CDR3 is 14 amino acids long. Looked up from germline, CDR1 is LNHDA and CDR2 is SQIVND (reference sequence). The CDR3 DNA reads as TGTGCCAGTGGACAGGGGGCCCTTAATTCACCCCTCCACTTT. Residues: CASGQGALNSPLHF.

The CDR3, as DNA: TGTGCCAGCAGCCAAGCGGGAGGTGGCTATGGCTACACCTTC. Translated, it gives CASSQAGGGYGYTF. The V call is TRBV14, the J call TRBJ1-2; D is unresolved. The CDR3 contains 14 residues. CDR1 is SGHDN and CDR2 is FVKESK in the germline V gene. Trimming shortened V by 1 base and J by 4 bases, and 10 bases separated the two germline ends.

This chain joins TRBV4-1 and TRBJ1-1; 7 bases fit TRBD1. V was clipped by 1 base and J by 10 bases; unmatched bases: 3. Germline CDR1 and CDR2: MGHRA and YSYEKL. The CDR3 spans 12 residues. The CDR3 region is CASSQVTGAAFF. The CDR3 bases are TGCGCCAGCAGCCAAGTAACAGGGGCAGCTTTCTTT.

V and J are TRBV28 and TRBJ1-1; D uncertain. Deletions cut 6 bases from V and 1 base from J, with 12 bases between. This CDR3 region has 14 residues. Per germline, CDR1 MDHEN and CDR2 SYDVKM. CDR3 sequence: CASSQLRPNTEAFF. CDR3 nucleotide sequence: TGTGCCAGCAGCCAGTTGAGGCCGAACACTGAAGCTTTCTTT.

This rearrangement joins TRBV6-6 to TRBJ1-5; 8 nucleotides match TRBD1. The CDR3 length is 13 residues. V trimming: 4 bases; J trimming: 6 bases; junction bases outside the gene matches: 2. CDR1 is MNHNY and CDR2 is SVGAGI in the germline V gene (reference sequence). Here the CDR3 DNA reads TGTGCCAGCAGTTCAGGGGGCAGTCAGCCCCAGCATTTT. Translated, it gives CASSSGGSQPQHF.

V and J are TRBV6-1 and TRBJ2-1; a weak D match, TRBD1 (5 bases). V lost 8 bases and J 2 bases, leaving 10 bases between the germline ends. The length of the CDR3 is 13 residues. The germline CDR1 and CDR2 sequences are MNHNS and SASEGT. The CDR3: CASHTGTYNEQFF. The CDR3, as DNA: TGTGCCAGCCATACAGGTACCTACAATGAGCAGTTCTTC.

In nucleotides, the CDR3 is TGTGCCAGCAGTGATACAGGTTCTAACACTGAAGCTTTCTTT. Protein: CASSDTGSNTEAFF. The V and J genes are TRBV2 and TRBJ1-1; D may be TRBD1 (5 bases). V was pared by 3 bases and J by 2 bases, with 10 bases between. Germline values: CDR1 SNHLY, CDR2 FYNNEI. The CDR3 runs 14 residues.

This sequence joins TRBV27 and TRBJ1-2, with 7 bases identical to TRBD1. The trim removed 0 bases at V and 9 bases at J, leaving 7 bases unmatched. The CDR3 spans 14 residues. The germline V gene has CDR1 MNHEY and CDR2 SMNVEV (reference sequence). DNA of the CDR3: TGTGCCAGCAGTTTATCGCTGGCAGGGGGTAGCTACACCTTC. Protein product: CASSLSLAGGSYTF.

This chain uses TRBV6-6 with TRBJ2-7; 7 nucleotides align to TRBD1. CDR1 and CDR2 from the germline V gene are MNHNY and SVGAGI (reference sequence). The length of the CDR3 is 13 residues. V shed 8 bases, J shed 1 base, and the junction held 5 bases outside the gene matches. The CDR3 loop reads CASGLGQSYEQYF. The CDR3 nucleotides are TGTGCCAGCGGACTGGGACAGTCCTACGAGCAGTACTTC.

V and J are TRBV28 and TRBJ1-6; TRBD1 aligns across 7 bases. The CDR3 sequence is 15 residues long. Germline V gene lookup returns CDR1 MDHEN and CDR2 SYDVKM. Trimming cost V 3 bases and J 4 bases; bases outside gene matches: 3. The DNA for the CDR3 is TGTGCCAGCAGTTTTAGGGGACAGTATAATTCACCCCTCCACTTT. Protein product: CASSFRGQYNSPLHF.

In its sample, this clone was seen once. The V and J genes are TRBV7-2 and TRBJ2-4; 12 nucleotides agree with TRBD2. In germline, CDR1 is SGHTA, CDR2 FQGNSA. The CDR3 has 16 residues. The trim removed 3 bases at V and 1 base at J, leaving 1 base unmatched. The CDR3 coding sequence is TGTGCCAGCAGCTTCACTAGCGGGGGGGCCAAAAACATTCAGTACTTC. It is translated as CASSFTSGGAKNIQYF. The entire variable domain, with the rest obtained from reference TRBV7-2 and TRBJ2-4, is as follows: GAGVSQSPSNKVTEKGKDVELRCDPISGHTALYWYRQSLGQGLEFLIYFQGNSAPDKSGLPSDRFSAERTGGSVSTLTIQRTQQEDSAVYLCASSFTSGGAKNIQYFGAGTRLSVL.

V is TRBV19 and J is TRBJ2-6; possible D gene TRBD1, 6 bases. From germline, CDR1 is LNHDA and CDR2 SQIVND (reference sequence). CDR3 length: 19 residues. With 3 bases removed from V and 0 bases from J, the gap between germline ends came to 18 bases. CDR3 sequence: CASSIILIGGYSGANVLTF. The CDR3 region has the DNA TGTGCCAGTAGTATTATATTGATTGGGGGCTACTCTGGGGCCAACGTCCTGACTTTC.

This chain uses TRBV6-6 with TRBJ2-2; D uncertain. V dropped 9 bases and J dropped 5 bases, with 4 bases sitting between them. This CDR3 comprises 10 residues. Germline V CDR1 and CDR2: MNHNY, SVGAGI (reference sequence). The CDR3 nucleotides are TGTGCCAGACTTACCGGGGAGCTGTTTTTT. Its translation is CARLTGELFF.

This sequence joins TRBV25-1 and TRBJ2-2; 12 bases map to TRBD2. The CDR3 is 15 residues long. V dropped 4 bases and J dropped 8; count of bases not matched to a gene: 5. Per the germline V gene, CDR1 is MGHDK and CDR2 is SYGVNS. Here the CDR3 DNA reads TGTGCCAGCAGTGGGAGACTAGCGGGGGTTGGGGAGCTGTTTTTT. Protein: CASSGRLAGVGELFF.

This clone was counted once. The chain employs TRBV23-1 and TRBJ1-5, with D perhaps matching TRBD1 (6 bases). TRBV23-1 is an open reading frame, and its role is uncertain. Trimming pared 0 bases from V and 2 bases from J, leaving 17 bases between. The CDR3 covers 18 residues. CDR3 sequence (DNA): TGCGCCAGCAGTCAATCCAAGGGGGATCGAGGAGGCAATCAGCCCCAGCATTTT. Its protein product is CASSQSKGDRGGNQPQHF.

The chain employs TRBV6-5 and TRBJ1-2; TRBD1 matches 7 bases. The CDR3 totals 13 residues. The germline V gene encodes CDR1 MNHEY and CDR2 SVGAGI. V dropped 5 bases and J dropped 6; count of bases not matched to a gene: 6. The CDR3 coding sequence is TGTGCCAGCAGTCAACAGGGGAGCCATGGCTACACCTTC. Protein: CASSQQGSHGYTF.

The chain combines TRBV7-2 with TRBJ1-2; no reliable D call. The length of the CDR3 is 13 residues. With 3 bases removed from V and 5 bases from J, the gap between germline ends came to 10 bases. Germline CDR1 and CDR2: SGHTA and FQGNSA. The CDR3, as DNA: TGTGCCAGCAGCTTGAGTCGGAGTTATGGCTACACCTTC. This codes for CASSLSRSYGYTF.

Remarks on this clone: Other nucleotide sequences from this sample produce the same CDR3. J is TRBJ2-2 and V is TRBV18; 8 bases fit TRBD1. CDR1 is KGHSH, CDR2 LQKENI, per germline. CDR3 length: 15 amino acids. The V segment lost 3 bases and the J segment 2 bases; nucleotides outside the gene matches: 2. The CDR3 DNA sequence: TGTGCCAGCTCACCCGGACAGGGCAACACCGGGGAGCTGTTTTTT. Translation gives CASSPGQGNTGELFF.